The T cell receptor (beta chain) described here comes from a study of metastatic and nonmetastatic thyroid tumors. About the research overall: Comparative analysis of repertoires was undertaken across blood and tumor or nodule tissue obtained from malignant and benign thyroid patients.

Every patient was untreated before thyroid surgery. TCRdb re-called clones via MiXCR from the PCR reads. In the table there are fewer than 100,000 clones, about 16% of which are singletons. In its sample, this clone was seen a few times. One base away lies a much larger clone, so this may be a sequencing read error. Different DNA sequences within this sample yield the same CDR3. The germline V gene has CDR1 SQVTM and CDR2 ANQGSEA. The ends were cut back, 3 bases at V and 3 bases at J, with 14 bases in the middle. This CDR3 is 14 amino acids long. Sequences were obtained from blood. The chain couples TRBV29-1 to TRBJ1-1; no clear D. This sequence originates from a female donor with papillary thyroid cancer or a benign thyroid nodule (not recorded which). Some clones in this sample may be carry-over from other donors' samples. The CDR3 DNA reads TGCAGCGTTGATCACCCGGGCGGTTACACTGAAGCTTTCTTT. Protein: CSVDHPGGYTEAFF.